This TCR beta chain was sequenced during a study of graft-versus-host responses after intestinal transplantation. Across the study: Recipients across the board were started on anti-thymocyte globulin induction, then kept on tacrolimus and steroids for two to three years. Findings of the study overall: There were GvH clones found in recipient marrow, and some of them appeared first in ileum or blood.

Details on this clone: Its matching antigen is unknown.

Generated by immunoSEQ multiplex PCR, the TCRdb table keeps only in-frame clones and is missing some. The sample yields more than 80,000 clones, roughly nine tenths seen once. The source was unstimulated CD4+ T cells sorted from spleen or lymph node cells, collected before transplant. The source of this sequence is a human donor who was the organ donor for an intestinal transplant.

CDR3 bases: TGCAGCGTTGCCCCTAACAGGGGGAGCACAGATACGCAGTATTTT. It encodes CSVAPNRGSTDTQYF. The chain has TRBV29-1 and TRBJ2-3; 8 positions match TRBD1. Germline V gene data show CDR1 as SQVTM and CDR2 as ANQGSEA. The CDR3 covers 15 residues. Trimming cost V 4 bases and J 0 bases; bases outside gene matches: 6.